These 5 T cell receptor beta chains share one sample of origin, sequenced in a study of identical twins. TCRdb analysed the 5' RACE reads with MiXCR anew, one entry per CDR3 protein. This table has approximately 260,000 distinct CDR3 sequences, over 12% appearing once. Material: memory (CD45RO+) T cells sorted from blood. These receptors were obtained from a woman aged 18-35 years in good health.

The chain couples TRBV7-2 to TRBJ2-5; D gene unclear. CDR3 size: 13 residues. With 0 bases removed from V and 10 bases from J, the gap between germline ends came to 12 bases. Germline lookup yields CDR1 SGHTA and CDR2 FQGNSA. CDR3 nucleotides: TGTGCCAGCAGCTTAGCGTCTAGAGAGGACCAGTACTTC. This translates into CASSLASREDQYF.

This clonotype was counted a few times. The genes are TRBV6-1 and TRBJ1-1; D gene ambiguous. From germline, CDR1 is MNHNS and CDR2 SASEGT. V dropped 2 bases and J dropped 5 bases, with 6 bases sitting between them. This CDR3 contains 12 residues. CDR3 sequence reads: CASSESRTEAFF. CDR3 DNA: TGTGCCAGCAGTGAATCTCGGACTGAAGCTTTCTTT.

The V and J genes are TRBV20-1 and TRBJ2-1; TRBD1 agrees at 10 bases. The CDR3 has 15 amino acids. V was clipped by 7 bases and J by 6 bases; unmatched bases: 12. Germline values: CDR1 DFQATT, CDR2 SNEGSKA (reference sequence). The CDR3 here is CSGLGQGERFNEQFF. The CDR3 DNA is TGCAGTGGGCTTGGACAGGGGGAAAGATTCAATGAGCAGTTCTTC.

V and J are TRBV20-1 and TRBJ2-1, with 13 bases lining up with TRBD2. CDR1 is DFQATT and CDR2 is SNEGSKA in the germline V gene (reference sequence). J gave up 0 bases and V 6 bases, and 11 bases lay outside the gene matches. The CDR3 spans 18 residues. CDR3 region: CSAKTSGGLLSSYNEQFF. The CDR3 DNA follows: TGCAGTGCGAAGACTAGCGGGGGGCTCTTAAGCTCCTACAATGAGCAGTTCTTC.

V is TRBV7-2 and J is TRBJ1-2, with unresolved D. CDR3 length: 13 residues. Per the germline V gene, CDR1 is SGHTA and CDR2 is FQGNSA. V lost 5 bases to trimming and J lost 3 bases, with 10 bases between them. The CDR3 sequence: CASSRYGDYGYTF. As DNA, the CDR3 is TGTGCCAGCAGCCGGTATGGGGACTATGGCTACACCTTC.